This T cell receptor (beta chain) was observed in a study of blood T cell repertoires in COVID-19. This table comes from immunoSEQ multiplex PCR, and its TCRdb copy is limited to in-frame clones, with some not included. The repertoire holds 150,000 to 200,000 clones, with approximately 79% as singletons. This CDR3 has 15 residues. With 1 base removed from V and 8 bases from J, the gap between germline ends came to 17 bases. The germline gives CDR1 LGHNA, CDR2 YNFKEQ. The specimen was peripheral blood. This sequence originates from a woman of 80 years or more with acute or convalescent COVID-19. The chain is built from TRBV4-2 and TRBJ1-2, with D hard to call. The CDR3: CASSQGSRGTEGYTF. CDR3 DNA: TGTGCCAGCAGCCAAGGGTCAAGAGGTACTGAGGGCTACACCTTC.